Following are 6 T cell receptor beta chains from one sample sequenced in a study of T-cell reconstitution after alpha-beta-depleted transplantation in children. During its preparation, the TCRbeta library received unique molecular identifiers. TCRdb reanalysed the PCR reads using MiXCR and keeps one entry per CDR3 protein. The data show fewer than 700,000 distinct CDR3 sequences, roughly 13% seen once. The material sequenced was PBMCs, mostly from graft donor cells, taken 360 days after TCRalphabeta/CD19-depleted stem cell transplant. The receptors shown here come from a male patient aged 5 to 17 who had a stem cell transplant for acute myeloid leukemia, so the T cells may come from the graft donor.

The genes are TRBV20-1 and TRBJ1-3; D is unresolved. CDR1 and CDR2 from the germline V gene are DFQATT and SNEGSKA (reference sequence). V was clipped by 1 base and J by 0 bases, with 7 bases between them. This CDR3 is built from 14 residues. In DNA form, the CDR3 reads TGCAGTGCTAGAGGACACCTCTCTGGAAACACCATATATTTT. Translation: CSARGHLSGNTIYF.

V gene TRBV6-2 or TRBV6-3 combines with J gene TRBJ2-7, with a tentative D call TRBD2 (6 bases). CDR1 MNHEY and CDR2 SVGEGT come from the germline V gene. The CDR3 sequence is 15 residues long. Trimming left V 1 base short and J 2 bases short, with 12 bases between. The CDR3 spells CASSYWPGRPYEQYF. The DNA of the CDR3 is TGTGCCAGCAGTTACTGGCCAGGGAGGCCCTACGAGCAGTACTTC.

This clonotype was picked up a small number of times. V gene TRBV6-5 combines with J gene TRBJ2-7; tentative D call: TRBD1 (5 bases). Trimming stripped 6 bases from V and 1 base from J, with 19 bases between. The length of the CDR3 is 16 residues. Germline loops: CDR1 MNHEY, CDR2 SVGAGI. The CDR3 sequence is CASSTIMDTISYEQYF. Written as DNA, the CDR3 is TGTGCCAGCAGCACTATTATGGACACTATTTCCTACGAGCAGTACTTC.

This clonotype was detected a few times. In nucleotides, the CDR3 is TGTGCCAGCAGCGCCCGGGACAGGGGAGGAGAGACCCAGTACTTC. Translation: CASSARDRGGETQYF. This chain uses TRBV9 with TRBJ2-5; 10 bases map to TRBD1. The ends lost 3 bases at V and 4 bases at J; junction bases unmatched: 6. The germline V gene encodes CDR1 SGDLS and CDR2 YYNGEE. CDR3 length: 15 residues. Using reference TRBV9 and TRBJ2-5 for the parts outside the CDR3, the full variable domain is DSGVTQTPKHLITATGQRVTLRCSPRSGDLSVYWYQQSLDQGLQFLIQYYNGEERAKGNILERFSAQQFPDLHSELNLSSLELGDSALYFCASSARDRGGETQYFGPGTRLLVL.

This clonotype turned up a few times. The genes are TRBV20-1 and TRBJ2-1, with a tentative D call TRBD1 (6 bases). Germline V gene sequence: CDR1 DFQATT, CDR2 SNEGSKA (reference sequence). CDR3 length: 15 residues. V lost 0 bases, J lost 4 bases, and 13 bases lay in between. The CDR3 loop reads CSARDQGRGYNEQFF. CDR3 nucleotides: TGCAGTGCTAGAGATCAGGGGCGAGGTTACAATGAGCAGTTCTTC.

In this sample, this clonotype turned up many times. The V and J genes are TRBV4-3 and TRBJ2-2, with 8 bases that match TRBD2. CDR3 length equals 16 residues. V shed 3 bases and J 6 bases; nucleotides not matched to a gene: 9. Germline values: CDR1 LGHNA, CDR2 YSLEER. CDR3 sequence: CASSQPPGLGAGELFF. The CDR3 nucleotides read TGCGCCAGCAGCCAGCCGCCGGGACTAGGGGCCGGGGAGCTGTTTTTT.